This is a list of T cell receptor beta chains from one sample in a study. Via MiXCR, TCRdb re-called the 5' RACE reads, giving one row per CDR3 protein. The sample lists over 55,000 distinct CDR3 sequences, under 35% occurring once. The sample consisted of tumor-infiltrating naive CD4+ T cells sorted from the breast tumor. These receptors were taken from a female donor with breast cancer. Both conserved end residues are part of each CDR3. D genes are given only for firm matches. Clone size is not always given. Where it is, it says once, few, many or a class for expanded clones.

clone_size j_call d_call v_call cdr3_length cdr3_nt cdr3_aa
- TRBJ2-7 - TRBV7-9 12 TGTGCCAGCAGCTTCGGGGAGGCCGAGCAGTACTTC CASSFGEAEQYF
- TRBJ1-6 - TRBV29-1 13 TGCAGGGGAGAGGCAGCCCAAAATTCACCCCTCCACTTT CRGEAAQNSPLHF
few TRBJ2-5 TRBD1 TRBV24-1 16 TGTGCCACCAGTGATGCCGGGACAGGGAACCAAGAGACCCAGTACTTC CATSDAGTGNQETQYF
- TRBJ1-3 - TRBV18 18 TGTGCCAGCTCACCCTTCTCCGGGACTGCGTCCCCTGGAAACACCATATATTTT CASSPFSGTASPGNTIYF
many TRBJ2-3 - TRBV6-6 14 TGTGCCAGCTCCTGGGGCGGCGGCACAGATACGCAGTATTTT CASSWGGGTDTQYF
- TRBJ1-1 - TRBV6-1 12 TGTGCCAGCAGGAGGGGGGGAGGGGAAGCTTTCTTT CASRRGGGEAFF
few TRBJ2-5 - TRBV5-6 14 TGTGCCAGCAGTGGCCCGGGACGGCTTACGACCCAGTACTTC CASSGPGRLTTQYF
- TRBJ2-5 - TRBV7-9 14 TGTGCCAGCAGCTTAGGGGTCCGGCAAGAGACCCAGTACTTC CASSLGVRQETQYF
- TRBJ1-1 - TRBV29-1 12 TGCAGCGTGAAAGATTGGGATTCAGAAGCTTTCTTT CSVKDWDSEAFF
- TRBJ2-5 - TRBV24-1 10 TGTGCCACCGTTATCAGGGGTCCGTACTTC CATVIRGPYF
few TRBJ2-1 TRBD2 TRBV12-3/TRBV12-4 15 TGTGCCAGCAGGTTACTAGCGGGAGAGTCAGATGAGCAGTTCTTC CASRLLAGESDEQFF
- TRBJ2-7 TRBD2 TRBV10-3 14 TGTGCCATCAGCAGGACTAGCGGGAGCGACGAGCAGTACTTC CAISRTSGSDEQYF
- TRBJ2-3 - TRBV6-1 13 TGTGCCAGCAGTGAAAGGCAAATCGATACGCAGTATTTT CASSERQIDTQYF
few TRBJ1-1 - TRBV5-5 13 TGTGCCAGCAGCTTCGGATATACCTGGGAAGCTTTCTTT CASSFGYTWEAFF
many TRBJ2-5 - TRBV4-3 14 TGCGCCAGCAGTCCGACACGGAACCAAGAGACCCAGTACTTC CASSPTRNQETQYF
- TRBJ1-1 - TRBV6-6 14 TGTGCCAGCAGCATCACAGGGAGGGACACTGAAGCTTTCTTT CASSITGRDTEAFF
- TRBJ2-3 TRBD2 TRBV15 16 TGTGCCACCAGCGGGGGGGGTTTAAGTATGACAGATACGCAGTATTTT CATSGGGLSMTDTQYF
- TRBJ1-6 TRBD1 TRBV5-6 13 TGTGCCAGCGGCGGGGACAGTATTTCACCCCTCCACTTT CASGGDSISPLHF
- TRBJ2-1 - TRBV12-3/TRBV12-4 13 TGTGCCCGCTACGACTACTCCTACAATGAGCAGTTCTTC CARYDYSYNEQFF
- TRBJ2-2 - TRBV27 13 TGTGCCAGCAGTTCTCAGCCCACCGGGGAGCTGTTTTTT CASSSQPTGELFF
- TRBJ1-3 TRBD1 TRBV7-2 17 TGTGCCGGCAGCGGCCGAACCGTGACAGGGACTGGAAACACCATATATTTT CAGSGRTVTGTGNTIYF
- TRBJ2-3 - TRBV4-1 13 TGCGCCAGCAGCCGAGATCGGGCGGGTACGCAGTATTTT CASSRDRAGTQYF
many TRBJ2-5 - TRBV20-1 16 TGCAGTGCTGGGGGACTGGCCGGATGGAACCAAGAGACCCAGTACTTC CSAGGLAGWNQETQYF
medium-sized TRBJ2-1 - TRBV29-1 14 TGCAGCGTCCCAGGGGAAGTTTCCTACAATGAGCAGTTCTTC CSVPGEVSYNEQFF
few TRBJ2-3 TRBD2 TRBV4-1 16 TGCGCCAGCAGCCAAGAACCAGCGGGAGACGCAGATACGCAGTATTTT CASSQEPAGDADTQYF
- TRBJ2-5 TRBD2 TRBV20-1 14 TGCAGGGCAGAATTGGCGGGAGGCGGAGAGACCCAGTACTTC CRAELAGGGETQYF
- TRBJ1-5 - TRBV7-2 16 TGTGCCAGCAGCTTAGCGGGTTCGGCAGGGGCTCAGCCCCAGCATTTT CASSLAGSAGAQPQHF
- TRBJ2-1 - TRBV29-1 12 TGCAGCGTGGAAGGACTCTACAATGAGCAGTTCTTC CSVEGLYNEQFF
- TRBJ2-7 - TRBV10-1 13 TGCGCCAGCAGTGAGTCGGGACGGGGCGAGCAGTACTTC CASSESGRGEQYF
- TRBJ1-2 - TRBV2 14 TGTGCCAGCAGTGTCGAGTTAAGTAACTATGGCTACACCTTC CASSVELSNYGYTF
few TRBJ2-6 TRBD1 TRBV5-1 16 TGCGCCAGCAGCATACAGGGGGACTCTGGGGCCAACGTCCTGACTTTC CASSIQGDSGANVLTF
medium-sized TRBJ1-1 - TRBV7-9 13 TGTGCCAGCAGCTTCGGGGGGCCCACTGAAGCTTTCTTT CASSFGGPTEAFF
few TRBJ1-1 TRBD1 TRBV9 15 TGTGCCAGCAGCGTAGATTACAGGGGTGGCACTGAAGCTTTCTTT CASSVDYRGGTEAFF
few TRBJ1-3 TRBD1 TRBV7-9 16 TGTGCCAGCAGCTTAGGGACAGGGGGCTCTGGAAACACCATATATTTT CASSLGTGGSGNTIYF
once TRBJ2-5 TRBD1 TRBV18 14 TGTGCCAGCTCACCAGGGACAGGGGACGAGACCCAGTACTTC CASSPGTGDETQYF
- TRBJ2-2 TRBD2 TRBV5-1 14 TGCGCCAGCAGCTTAGCGGGGGACGCCGGGGAGCTGTTTTTT CASSLAGDAGELFF
- TRBJ1-5 - TRBV6-1 15 TGTGCCAGCAGAGCACCCGGGGCCCGGAACCAGCCCCAGCATTTT CASRAPGARNQPQHF
- TRBJ1-1 - TRBV25-1 15 TGTGCAACCCGAGATGACACGCTCATGAACACTGAAGCTTTCTTT CATRDDTLMNTEAFF
many TRBJ2-1 - TRBV7-9 18 TGTGCCAGCAGCTTAGTATCCGACTCCGCCATCTGGTACAATGAGCAGTTCTTC CASSLVSDSAIWYNEQFF
- TRBJ2-4 - TRBV2 14 TGTGCCAGCAGTGAAGAGGGCCGGTTGAACATTCAGTACTTC CASSEEGRLNIQYF
few TRBJ2-3 TRBD2 TRBV6-5 14 TGTGCCAGCAGACCGGGACTAGGCACAGATACGCAGTATTTT CASRPGLGTDTQYF
- TRBJ1-1 - TRBV18 14 TGTGCCAGCTCATACGGACAAACCTTAACTGAAGCTTTCTTT CASSYGQTLTEAFF
- TRBJ2-3 TRBD2 TRBV7-2 15 TGTGCCAGCAGCCGCTGGACTAGCGCGACAGATACGCAGTATTTT CASSRWTSATDTQYF
- TRBJ2-1 TRBD1 TRBV5-1 15 TGCGCCAGCAGGTCGGACAGGGGGCCATACAATGAGCAGTTCTTC CASRSDRGPYNEQFF
- TRBJ1-2 TRBD1 TRBV7-2 15 TGTGCCAGCAGCACGTCGGACAGGGGAACCCAGGGCTACACCTTC CASSTSDRGTQGYTF